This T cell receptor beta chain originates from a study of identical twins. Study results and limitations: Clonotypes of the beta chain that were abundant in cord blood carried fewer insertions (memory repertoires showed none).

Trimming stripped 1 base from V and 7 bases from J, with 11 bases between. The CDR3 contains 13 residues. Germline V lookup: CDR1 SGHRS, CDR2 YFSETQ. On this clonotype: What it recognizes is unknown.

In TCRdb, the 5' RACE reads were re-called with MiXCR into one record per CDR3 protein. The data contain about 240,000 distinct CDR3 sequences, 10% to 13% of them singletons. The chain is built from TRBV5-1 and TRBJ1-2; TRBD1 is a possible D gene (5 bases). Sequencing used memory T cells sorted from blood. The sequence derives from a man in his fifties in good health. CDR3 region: CASSLKRGSGYTF. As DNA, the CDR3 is TGCGCCAGCAGCTTGAAAAGGGGCAGTGGCTACACCTTC.